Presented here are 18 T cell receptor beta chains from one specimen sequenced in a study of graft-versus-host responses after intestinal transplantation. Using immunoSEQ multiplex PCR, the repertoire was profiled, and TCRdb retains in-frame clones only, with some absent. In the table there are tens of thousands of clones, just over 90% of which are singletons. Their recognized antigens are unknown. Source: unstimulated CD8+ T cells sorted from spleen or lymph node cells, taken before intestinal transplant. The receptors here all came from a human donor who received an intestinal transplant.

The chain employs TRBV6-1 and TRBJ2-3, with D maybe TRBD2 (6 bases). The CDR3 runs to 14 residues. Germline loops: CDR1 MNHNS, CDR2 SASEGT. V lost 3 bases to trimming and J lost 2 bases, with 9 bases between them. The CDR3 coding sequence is TGTGCCAGCAGTGACGGGACTTACACAGATACGCAGTATTTT. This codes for CASSDGTYTDTQYF.

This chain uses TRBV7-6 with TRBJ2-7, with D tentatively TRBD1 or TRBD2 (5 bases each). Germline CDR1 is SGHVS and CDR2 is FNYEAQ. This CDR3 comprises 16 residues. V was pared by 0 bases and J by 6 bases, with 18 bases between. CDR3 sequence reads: CASSLAAAGTNFEQYF. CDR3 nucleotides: TGTGCCAGCAGCTTAGCCGCAGCCGGGACCAATTTCGAGCAGTACTTC.

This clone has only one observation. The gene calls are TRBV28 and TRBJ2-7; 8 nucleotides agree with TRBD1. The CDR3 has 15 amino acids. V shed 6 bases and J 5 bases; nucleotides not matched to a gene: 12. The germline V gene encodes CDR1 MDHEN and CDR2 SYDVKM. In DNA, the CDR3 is TGTGCCAGCAGACACCCGGACAGGGAGCTGCACGAGCAGTACTTC. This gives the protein CASRHPDRELHEQYF.

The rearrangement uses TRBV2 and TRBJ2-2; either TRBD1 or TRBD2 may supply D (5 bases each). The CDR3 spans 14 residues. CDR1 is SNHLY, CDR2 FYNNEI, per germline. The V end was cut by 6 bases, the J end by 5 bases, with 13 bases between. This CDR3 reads CASRGEVGTGELFF. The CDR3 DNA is TGTGCCAGCAGGGGGGAAGTGGGAACCGGGGAGCTGTTTTTT. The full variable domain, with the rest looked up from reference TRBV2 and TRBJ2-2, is EPEVTQTPSHQVTQMGQEVILRCVPISNHLYFYWYRQILGQKVEFLVSFYNNEISEKSEIFDDQFSVERPDGSNFTLKIRSTKLEDSAMYFCASRGEVGTGELFFGEGSRLTVL.

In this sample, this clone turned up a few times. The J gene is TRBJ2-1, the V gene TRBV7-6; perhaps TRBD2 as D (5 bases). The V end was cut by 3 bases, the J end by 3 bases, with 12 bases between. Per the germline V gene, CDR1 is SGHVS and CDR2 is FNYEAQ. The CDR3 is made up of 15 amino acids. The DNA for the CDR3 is TGTGCCAGCAGCTTTGGCGCTAGCAACTACAATGAGCAGTTCTTC. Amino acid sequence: CASSFGASNYNEQFF.

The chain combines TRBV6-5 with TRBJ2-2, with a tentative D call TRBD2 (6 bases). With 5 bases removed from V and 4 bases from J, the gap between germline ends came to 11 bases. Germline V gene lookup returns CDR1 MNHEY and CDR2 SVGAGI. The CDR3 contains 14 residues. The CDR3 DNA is TGTGCCAGCAGTAAGGTGGGGGGCACCGGGGAGCTGTTTTTT. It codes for CASSKVGGTGELFF.

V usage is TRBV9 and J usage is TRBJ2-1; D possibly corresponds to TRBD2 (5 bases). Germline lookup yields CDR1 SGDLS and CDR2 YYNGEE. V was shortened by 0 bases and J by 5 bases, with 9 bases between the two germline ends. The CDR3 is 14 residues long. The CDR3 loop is CASSVAGSNNEQFF. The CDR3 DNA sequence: TGTGCCAGCAGCGTAGCGGGGTCAAACAATGAGCAGTTCTTC.

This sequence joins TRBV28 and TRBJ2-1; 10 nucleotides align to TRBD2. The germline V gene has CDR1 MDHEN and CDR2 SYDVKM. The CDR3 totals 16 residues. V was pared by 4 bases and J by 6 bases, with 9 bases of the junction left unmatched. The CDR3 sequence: CASSSPGTSVGNEQFF. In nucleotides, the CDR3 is TGTGCCAGCAGTTCTCCCGGGACTAGCGTAGGCAATGAGCAGTTCTTC.

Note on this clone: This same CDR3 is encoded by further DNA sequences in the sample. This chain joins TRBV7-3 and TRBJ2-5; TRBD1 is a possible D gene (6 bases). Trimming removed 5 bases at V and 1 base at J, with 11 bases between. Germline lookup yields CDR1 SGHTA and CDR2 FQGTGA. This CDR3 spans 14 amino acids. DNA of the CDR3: TGTGCCAGCAGCCTGACAGGATCCCAAGAGACCCAGTACTTC. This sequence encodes CASSLTGSQETQYF.

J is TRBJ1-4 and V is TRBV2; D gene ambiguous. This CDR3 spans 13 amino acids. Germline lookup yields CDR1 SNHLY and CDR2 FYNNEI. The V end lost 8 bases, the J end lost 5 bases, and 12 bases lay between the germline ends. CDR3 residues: CASGGGENEKLFF. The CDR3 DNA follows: TGTGCCAGCGGTGGCGGGGAAAATGAAAAACTGTTTTTT.

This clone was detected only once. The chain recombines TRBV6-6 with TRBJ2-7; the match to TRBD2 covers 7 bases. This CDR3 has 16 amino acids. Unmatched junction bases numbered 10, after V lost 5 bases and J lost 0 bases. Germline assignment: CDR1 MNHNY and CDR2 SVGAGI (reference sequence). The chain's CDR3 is CASSGRALDHSYEQYF. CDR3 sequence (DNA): TGTGCCAGCAGTGGGAGGGCTCTTGATCACTCCTACGAGCAGTACTTC.

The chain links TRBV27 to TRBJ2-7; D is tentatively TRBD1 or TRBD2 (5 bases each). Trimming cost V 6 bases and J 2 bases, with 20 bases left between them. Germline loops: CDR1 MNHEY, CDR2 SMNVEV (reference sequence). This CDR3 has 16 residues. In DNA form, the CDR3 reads TGTGCCAGCAGCCAGACCTCCGGGACGTTAACCTACGAGCAGTACTTC. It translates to CASSQTSGTLTYEQYF.

For the CDR3, the DNA is TGTGCTAGTGGTTTGGTTTCAGAACAGGGGACTGAAGCTTTCTTT. The encoded protein is CASGLVSEQGTEAFF. The V gene is TRBV12-5, the J gene TRBJ1-1, with TRBD1 identical over 7 bases. The length of the CDR3 is 15 residues. CDR1 is LGHNT and CDR2 is FRNRAP in the germline V gene. V dropped 0 bases and J dropped 5; count of bases not matched to a gene: 6.

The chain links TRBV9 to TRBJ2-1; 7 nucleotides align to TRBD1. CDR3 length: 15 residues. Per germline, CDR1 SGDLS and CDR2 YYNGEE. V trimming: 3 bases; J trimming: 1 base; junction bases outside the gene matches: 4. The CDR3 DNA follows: TGTGCCAGCAGCGCTTACAGGGGATCCTACAATGAGCAGTTCTTC. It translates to CASSAYRGSYNEQFF. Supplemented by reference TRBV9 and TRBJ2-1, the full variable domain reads DSGVTQTPKHLITATGQRVTLRCSPRSGDLSVYWYQQSLDQGLQFLIQYYNGEERAKGNILERFSAQQFPDLHSELNLSSLELGDSALYFCASSAYRGSYNEQFFGPGTRLTVL.

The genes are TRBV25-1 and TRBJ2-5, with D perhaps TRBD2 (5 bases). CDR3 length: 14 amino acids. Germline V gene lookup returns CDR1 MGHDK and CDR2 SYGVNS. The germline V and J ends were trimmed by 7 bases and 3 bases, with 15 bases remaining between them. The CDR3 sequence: CASTSPEGEETQYF. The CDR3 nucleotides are TGTGCCAGCACCTCACCCGAGGGAGAAGAGACCCAGTACTTC.

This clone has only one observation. The CDR3 loop is CASSGARPAGNTIYF. The CDR3 DNA reads TGTGCCAGTAGTGGTGCACGCCCGGCGGGAAACACCATATATTTT. The V and J genes are TRBV19 and TRBJ1-3, with D unclear. Germline V gene lookup returns CDR1 LNHDA and CDR2 SQIVND (reference sequence). Trimming took 5 bases from V and 4 from J, leaving 15 bases between them. The CDR3 contains 15 residues.

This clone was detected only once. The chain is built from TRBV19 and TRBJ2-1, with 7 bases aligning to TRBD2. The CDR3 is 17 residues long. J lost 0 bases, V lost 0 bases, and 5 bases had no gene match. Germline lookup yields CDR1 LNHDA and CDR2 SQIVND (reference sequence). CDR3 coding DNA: TGTGCCAGTAGTATAGATGCACTAGCGATCTCCTACAATGAGCAGTTCTTC. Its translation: CASSIDALAISYNEQFF.

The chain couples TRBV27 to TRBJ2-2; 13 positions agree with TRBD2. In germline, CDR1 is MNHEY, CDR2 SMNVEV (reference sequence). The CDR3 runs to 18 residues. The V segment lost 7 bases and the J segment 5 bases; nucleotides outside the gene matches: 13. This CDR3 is CASTSGLAGERDTGELFF. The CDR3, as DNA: TGTGCCAGCACTAGCGGACTAGCGGGAGAAAGAGATACCGGGGAGCTGTTTTTT.